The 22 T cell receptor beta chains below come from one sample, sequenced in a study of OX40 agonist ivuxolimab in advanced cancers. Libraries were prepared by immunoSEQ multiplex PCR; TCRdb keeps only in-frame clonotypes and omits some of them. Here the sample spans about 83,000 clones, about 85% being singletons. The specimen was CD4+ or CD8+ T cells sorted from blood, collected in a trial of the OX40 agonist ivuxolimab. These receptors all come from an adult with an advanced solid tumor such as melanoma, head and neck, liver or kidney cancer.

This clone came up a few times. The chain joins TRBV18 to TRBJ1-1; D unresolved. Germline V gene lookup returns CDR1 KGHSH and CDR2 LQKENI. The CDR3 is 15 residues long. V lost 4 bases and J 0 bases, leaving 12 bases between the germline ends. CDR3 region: CASSQGRLMNTEAFF. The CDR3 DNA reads TGTGCCAGCTCACAGGGAAGATTAATGAACACTGAAGCTTTCTTT.

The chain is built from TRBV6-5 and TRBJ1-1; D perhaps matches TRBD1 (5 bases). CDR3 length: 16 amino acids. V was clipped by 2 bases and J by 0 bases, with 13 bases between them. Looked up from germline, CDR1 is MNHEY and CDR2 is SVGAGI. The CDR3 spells CASSYQVGRLNTEAFF. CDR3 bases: TGTGCCAGCAGTTACCAGGTGGGACGATTGAACACTGAAGCTTTCTTT.

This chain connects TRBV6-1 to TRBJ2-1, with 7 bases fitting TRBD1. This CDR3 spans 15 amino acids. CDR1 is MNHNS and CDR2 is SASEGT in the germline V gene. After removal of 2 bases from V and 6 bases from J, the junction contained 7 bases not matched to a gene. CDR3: CASSEQQGPLNEQFF. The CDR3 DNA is TGTGCCAGCAGTGAACAACAGGGGCCACTCAATGAGCAGTTCTTC.

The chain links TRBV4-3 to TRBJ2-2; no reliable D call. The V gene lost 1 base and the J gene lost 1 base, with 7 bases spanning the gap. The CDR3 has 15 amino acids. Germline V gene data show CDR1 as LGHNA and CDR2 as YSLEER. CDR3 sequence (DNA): TGCGCCAGCAGCCAAGTGAGGCAGAACACCGGGGAGCTGTTTTTT. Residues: CASSQVRQNTGELFF.

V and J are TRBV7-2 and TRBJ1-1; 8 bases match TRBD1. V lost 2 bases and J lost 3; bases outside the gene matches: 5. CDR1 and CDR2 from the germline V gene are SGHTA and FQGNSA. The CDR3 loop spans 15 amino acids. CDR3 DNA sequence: TGTGCCAGCAGCTTAATCCAGGGGGCGGACACTGAAGCTTTCTTT. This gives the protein CASSLIQGADTEAFF.

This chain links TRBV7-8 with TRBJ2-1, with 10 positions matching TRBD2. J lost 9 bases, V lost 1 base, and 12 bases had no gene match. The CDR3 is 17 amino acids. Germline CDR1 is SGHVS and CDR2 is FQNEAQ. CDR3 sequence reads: CASSLVQGPAGGAEQFF. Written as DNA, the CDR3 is TGTGCCAGCAGCTTAGTTCAGGGGCCAGCGGGGGGGGCTGAGCAGTTCTTC.

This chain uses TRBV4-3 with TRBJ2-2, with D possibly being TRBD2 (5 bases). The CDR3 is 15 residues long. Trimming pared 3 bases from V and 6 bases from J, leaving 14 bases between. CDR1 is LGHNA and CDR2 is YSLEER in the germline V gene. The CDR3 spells CASSHRTLAPGELFF. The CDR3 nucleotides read TGCGCCAGCAGCCATCGAACGCTAGCCCCCGGGGAGCTGTTTTTT.

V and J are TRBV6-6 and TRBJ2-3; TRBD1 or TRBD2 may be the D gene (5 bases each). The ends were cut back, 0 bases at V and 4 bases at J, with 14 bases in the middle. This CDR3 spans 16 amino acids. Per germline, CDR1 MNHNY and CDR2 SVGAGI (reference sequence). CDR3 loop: CASSYSLGRDPDTQYF. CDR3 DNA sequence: TGTGCCAGCAGTTACTCTCTGGGCCGGGACCCAGATACGCAGTATTTT.

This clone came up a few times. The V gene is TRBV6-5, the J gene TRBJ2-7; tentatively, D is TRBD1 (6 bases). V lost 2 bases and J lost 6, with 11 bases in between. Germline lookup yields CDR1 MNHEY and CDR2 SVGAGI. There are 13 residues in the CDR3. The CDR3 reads CASSYTWTAEQYF. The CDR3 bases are TGTGCCAGCAGTTACACCTGGACAGCCGAGCAGTACTTC.

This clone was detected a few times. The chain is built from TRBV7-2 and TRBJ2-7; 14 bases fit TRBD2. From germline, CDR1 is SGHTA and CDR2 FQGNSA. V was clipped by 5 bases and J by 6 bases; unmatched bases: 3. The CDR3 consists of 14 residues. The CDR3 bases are TGTGCCAGCAGCCCAGGGACTAGCGGGGGCGAGCAGTACTTC. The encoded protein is CASSPGTSGGEQYF.

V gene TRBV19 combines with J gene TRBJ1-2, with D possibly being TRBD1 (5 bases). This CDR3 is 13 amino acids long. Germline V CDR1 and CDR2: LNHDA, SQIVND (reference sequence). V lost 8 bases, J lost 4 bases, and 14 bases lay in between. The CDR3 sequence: CASWRGQGYGYTF. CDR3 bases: TGTGCCAGTTGGAGGGGCCAGGGCTATGGCTACACCTTC.

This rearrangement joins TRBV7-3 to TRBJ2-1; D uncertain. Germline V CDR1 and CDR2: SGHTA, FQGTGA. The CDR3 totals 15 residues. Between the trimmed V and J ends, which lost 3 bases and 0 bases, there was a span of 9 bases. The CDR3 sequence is CASSLLGSSYNEQFF. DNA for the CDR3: TGTGCCAGCAGCTTGCTAGGTAGCTCCTACAATGAGCAGTTCTTC.

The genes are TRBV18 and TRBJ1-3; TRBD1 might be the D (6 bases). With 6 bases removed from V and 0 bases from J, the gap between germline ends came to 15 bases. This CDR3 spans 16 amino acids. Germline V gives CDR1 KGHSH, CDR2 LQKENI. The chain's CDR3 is CASSQRTARSGNTIYF. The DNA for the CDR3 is TGTGCCAGCTCTCAACGGACAGCCCGCTCTGGAAACACCATATATTTT.

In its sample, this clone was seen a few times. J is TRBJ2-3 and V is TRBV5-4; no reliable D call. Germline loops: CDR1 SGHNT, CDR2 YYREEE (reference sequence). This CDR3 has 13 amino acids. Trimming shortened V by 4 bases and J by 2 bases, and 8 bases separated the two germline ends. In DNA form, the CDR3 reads TGTGCCAGCAGCGGTTCAAACACAGATACGCAGTATTTT. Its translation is CASSGSNTDTQYF.

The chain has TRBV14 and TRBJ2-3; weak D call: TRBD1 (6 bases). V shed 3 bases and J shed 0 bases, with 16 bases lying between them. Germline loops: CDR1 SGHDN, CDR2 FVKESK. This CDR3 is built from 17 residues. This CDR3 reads CASSHPTTGHSTDTQYF. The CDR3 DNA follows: TGTGCCAGCAGCCATCCTACGACAGGACACAGCACAGATACGCAGTATTTT.

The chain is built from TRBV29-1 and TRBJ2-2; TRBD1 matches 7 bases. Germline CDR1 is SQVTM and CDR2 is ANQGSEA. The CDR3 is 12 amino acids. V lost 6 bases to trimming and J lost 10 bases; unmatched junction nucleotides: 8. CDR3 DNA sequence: TGCAGCGTGGGTACAGGGGAGACGGAGCTGTTTTTT. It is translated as CSVGTGETELFF.

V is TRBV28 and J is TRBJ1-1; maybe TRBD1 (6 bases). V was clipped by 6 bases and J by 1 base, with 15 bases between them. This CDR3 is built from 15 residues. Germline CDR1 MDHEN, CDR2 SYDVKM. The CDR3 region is CASSRRGGGNTEAFF. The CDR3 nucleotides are TGTGCCAGCAGCCGCAGAGGGGGGGGGAACACTGAAGCTTTCTTT. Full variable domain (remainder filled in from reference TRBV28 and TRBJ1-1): DVKVTQSSRYLVKRTGEKVFLECVQDMDHENMFWYRQDPGLGLRLIYFSYDVKMKEKGDIPEGYSVSREKKERFSLILESASTNQTSMYLCASSRRGGGNTEAFFGQGTRLTVV.

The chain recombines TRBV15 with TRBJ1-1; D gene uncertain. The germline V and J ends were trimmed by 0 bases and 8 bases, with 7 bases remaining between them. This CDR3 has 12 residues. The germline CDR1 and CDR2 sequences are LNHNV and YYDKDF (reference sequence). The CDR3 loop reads CATSRDVGEAFF. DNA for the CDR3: TGTGCCACCAGCAGAGATGTGGGAGAAGCTTTCTTT.

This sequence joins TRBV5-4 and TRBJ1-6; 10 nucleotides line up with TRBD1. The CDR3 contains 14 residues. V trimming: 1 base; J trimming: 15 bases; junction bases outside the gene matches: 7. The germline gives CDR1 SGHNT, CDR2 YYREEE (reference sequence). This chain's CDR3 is CASSLRGQGSFLHF. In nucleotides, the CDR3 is TGTGCCAGCAGCTTGAGGGGACAGGGGTCATTCCTCCACTTT.

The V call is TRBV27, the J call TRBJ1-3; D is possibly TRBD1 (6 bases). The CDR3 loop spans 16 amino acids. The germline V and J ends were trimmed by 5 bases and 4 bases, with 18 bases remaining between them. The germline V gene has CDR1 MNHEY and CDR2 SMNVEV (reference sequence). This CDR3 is CASSLTRTVLGNTIYF. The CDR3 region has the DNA TGTGCCAGCAGTCTGACCAGGACAGTACTCGGAAACACCATATATTTT.

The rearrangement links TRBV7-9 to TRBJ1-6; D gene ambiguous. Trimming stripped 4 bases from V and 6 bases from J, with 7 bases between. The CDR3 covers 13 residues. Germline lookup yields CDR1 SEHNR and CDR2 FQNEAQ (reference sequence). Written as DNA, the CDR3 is TGTGCCAGCAGCTCTTTAACTAATTCACCCCTCCACTTT. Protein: CASSSLTNSPLHF.

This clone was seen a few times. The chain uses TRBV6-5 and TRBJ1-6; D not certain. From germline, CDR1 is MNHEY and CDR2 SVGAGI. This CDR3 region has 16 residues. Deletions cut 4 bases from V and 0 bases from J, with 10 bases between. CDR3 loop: CASSSGQASYNSPLHF. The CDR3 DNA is TGTGCCAGCAGTTCCGGGCAGGCCTCCTATAATTCACCCCTCCACTTT.